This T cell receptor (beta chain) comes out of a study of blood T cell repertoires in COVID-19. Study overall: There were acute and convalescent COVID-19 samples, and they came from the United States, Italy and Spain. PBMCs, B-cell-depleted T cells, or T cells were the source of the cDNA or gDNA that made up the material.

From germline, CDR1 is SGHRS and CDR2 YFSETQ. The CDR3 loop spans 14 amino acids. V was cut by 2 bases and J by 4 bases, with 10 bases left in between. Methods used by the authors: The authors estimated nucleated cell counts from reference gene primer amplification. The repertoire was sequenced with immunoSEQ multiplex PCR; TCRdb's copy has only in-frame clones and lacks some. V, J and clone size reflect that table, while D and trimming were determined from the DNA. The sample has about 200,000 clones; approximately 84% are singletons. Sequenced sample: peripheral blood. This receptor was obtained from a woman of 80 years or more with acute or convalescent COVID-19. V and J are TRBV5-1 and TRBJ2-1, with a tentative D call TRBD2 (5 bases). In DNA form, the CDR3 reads TGCGCCAGCAGCTTAGCGGCCGTTTACAATGAGCAGTTCTTC. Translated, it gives CASSLAAVYNEQFF.